Each of the 13 T cell receptor beta chains below was sequenced from the same sample in a study of shared clonotypes between healthy human individuals. Measured with immunoSEQ multiplex PCR; TCRdb has only the in-frame clones, and not every one. The sample includes about 2.4 million clones, 80% to 95% of them seen just once. The specimen sequenced was naive CD4+ T cells from PBMCs. Subset here: CD45RA+ positively selected. These receptors were collected from a man aged 18 to 30 in good health. Some clones in this sample may be carry-over from other donors' samples.

J is TRBJ2-5 and V is TRBV7-2; no firm D call. In germline, CDR1 is SGHTA, CDR2 FQGNSA. Between the trimmed V and J ends, which lost 11 bases and 4 bases, there was a span of 8 bases. The CDR3 covers 10 residues. The CDR3 here is CALGRETQYF. CDR3 DNA sequence: TGTGCCCTCGGCCGAGAGACCCAGTACTTC. Using reference TRBV7-2 and TRBJ2-5 for the parts outside the CDR3, the full variable domain is GAGVSQSPSNKVTEKGKDVELRCDPISGHTALYWYRQSLGQGLEFLIYFQGNSAPDKSGLPSDRFSAERTGGSVSTLTIQRTQQEDSAVYLCALGRETQYFGPGTRLLVL.

This chain joins TRBV6-1 and TRBJ2-2, with TRBD2 matching 9 bases. The V gene's germline CDR1 is MNHNS and CDR2 SASEGT. Losses at the gene ends were 2 bases for V and 4 bases for J; bases not matched to a gene: 14. The CDR3 is 19 amino acids. In DNA form, the CDR3 reads TGTGCCAGCAGTGAAAATATTGGGCTAGCGGGATGGGGCACCGGGGAGCTGTTTTTT. Translation: CASSENIGLAGWGTGELFF.

Turning to this clone: Within the sample, other DNA sequences also encode this same CDR3. V is TRBV28 and J is TRBJ2-7; D gene unclear. The germline V gene encodes CDR1 MDHEN and CDR2 SYDVKM. V was cut by 2 bases and J by 3 bases, with 8 bases left in between. This CDR3 comprises 13 residues. Here the CDR3 DNA reads TGTGCCAGCAGTTTAGGCCCCCTCTACGAGCAGTACTTC. It yields the protein CASSLGPLYEQYF.

V is TRBV5-4 and J is TRBJ1-1; D perhaps matches TRBD1 (5 bases). The CDR3 runs 16 residues. Germline CDR1 reads SGHNT; CDR2 reads YYREEE (reference sequence). V was cut by 4 bases and J by 1 base, with 17 bases left in between. CDR3 DNA sequence: TGTGCCAGCAGCCTATTAACGGGACTGAGGAACACTGAAGCTTTCTTT. Amino acid sequence: CASSLLTGLRNTEAFF. Full variable domain (outside the CDR3, taken from reference TRBV5-4 and TRBJ1-1): ETGVTQSPTHLIKTRGQQVTLRCSSQSGHNTVSWYQQALGQGPQFIFQYYREEENGRGNFPPRFSGLQFPNYSSELNVNALELDDSALYLCASSLLTGLRNTEAFFGQGTRLTVV.

This sequence joins TRBV18 and TRBJ2-1; the match to TRBD2 covers 10 bases. Germline lookup yields CDR1 KGHSH and CDR2 LQKENI. The CDR3 consists of 17 residues. V was clipped by 3 bases and J by 4 bases; unmatched bases: 9. In DNA form, the CDR3 reads TGTGCCAGCTCACCCCCCCTAGCGGGAGTCCGATACAATGAGCAGTTCTTC. Its protein is CASSPPLAGVRYNEQFF.

The V and J genes are TRBV28 and TRBJ1-2, with 7 bases identical to TRBD1. Germline lookup yields CDR1 MDHEN and CDR2 SYDVKM. Trimming removed 4 bases from V and 0 bases from J; junction bases left unmatched: 17. This CDR3 has 19 residues. The CDR3 here is CASSSPLRTGIRSNYGYTF. The CDR3 region has the DNA TGTGCCAGCAGTTCCCCCCTCCGGACAGGTATTCGTTCTAACTATGGCTACACCTTC.

CDR3 DNA sequence: TGTGCCACCAGCGTAGGACAACTGGTCTCTGGGGCCAACGTCCTGACTTTC. Translation gives CATSVGQLVSGANVLTF. The chain joins TRBV15 to TRBJ2-6; possible D gene TRBD1, 5 bases. Germline loops: CDR1 LNHNV, CDR2 YYDKDF (reference sequence). The V end was cut by 5 bases, the J end by 0 bases, with 14 bases between. The CDR3 is 17 residues long.

The chain joins TRBV7-2 to TRBJ2-5; TRBD2 aligns across 7 bases. CDR3 length equals 14 residues. From germline, CDR1 is SGHTA and CDR2 FQGNSA. The J segment lost 6 bases and the V segment lost 5 bases, leaving 9 bases of the junction unmatched. CDR3 sequence (DNA): TGTGCCAGCAGCCCAATGGGGAGGGGACAGACCCAGTACTTC. Protein sequence: CASSPMGRGQTQYF.

The chain couples TRBV6-9 to TRBJ2-5, with D possibly matching TRBD2 (6 bases). The DNA end is a closer match to TRBJ2-7, so the J assignment may be wrong. Germline V gene data show CDR1 as MNHGY and CDR2 as SVAAGI. The CDR3 length is 13 residues. The CDR3 DNA sequence: TGTGCCAGCAGCCCGGGAGAAGAAGCCGAGCAGTACTTC. It encodes CASSPGEEAEQYF.

The count of this clone is one. Other DNA sequences in this specimen translate into the identical CDR3. The rearrangement uses TRBV7-9 and TRBJ1-4, with D perhaps TRBD1 (6 bases). The CDR3 contains 15 residues. Trimming left V 1 base short and J 2 bases short, with 8 bases between. Germline CDR1 SEHNR, CDR2 FQNEAQ (reference sequence). CDR3 nucleotide sequence: TGTGCCAGCAGCTTAGTAAGGGGGACTAATGAAAAACTGTTTTTT. Encoded protein: CASSLVRGTNEKLFF.

V gene TRBV5-1 combines with J gene TRBJ2-1; TRBD2 matches at 7 bases. The CDR3 consists of 15 residues. Germline values: CDR1 SGHRS, CDR2 YFSETQ. V trimming: 2 bases; J trimming: 6 bases; junction bases outside the gene matches: 8. This CDR3 reads CASSLNLGGGNEQFF. The DNA of the CDR3 is TGCGCCAGCAGCTTAAACCTGGGCGGGGGCAATGAGCAGTTCTTC.

The rearrangement links TRBV15 to TRBJ1-1; D is uncertain. The length of the CDR3 is 17 residues. V was cut by 0 bases and J by 4 bases, with 18 bases left in between. Germline V gene lookup returns CDR1 LNHNV and CDR2 YYDKDF (reference sequence). The CDR3 DNA reads as TGTGCCACCAGCAGAGATCGGCCGAACCTTGGTGGCACTGAAGCTTTCTTT. The encoded protein is CATSRDRPNLGGTEAFF.

The chain uses TRBV4-2 and TRBJ1-4; D may be TRBD1 (6 bases). Trimming took 0 bases from V and 8 from J, leaving 16 bases between them. The CDR3 has 16 amino acids. Germline lookup yields CDR1 LGHNA and CDR2 YNFKEQ. Written as DNA, the CDR3 is TGTGCCAGCAGCCAAGATTGGGGGCGGATAAGCGAAAAACTGTTTTTT. As protein: CASSQDWGRISEKLFF.